This T cell receptor beta chain was identified during a study of memory B cells and T cells in multiple sclerosis. Study results and caveats: Shared clonotype counts depended on differing compartment clone-set sizes and were normalized.

The table lists this clone with a few counts. The antigen is undetermined. Germline V lookup: CDR1 SEHNR, CDR2 FQNEAQ (reference sequence). The CDR3 consists of 15 residues. With V trimmed by 4 bases and J by 6 bases, 10 bases remained unmatched. After stimulus-free culture, autoproliferating CFSE-dim and non-proliferating CFSE-high T cells were sequenced separately. Pooled replicate wells came from around 50 million CFSE-labeled PBMCs cultured 7 days without stimulus. PBMCs were labeled with 0.5 uM CFSE and cultured without exogenous stimuli. Assay: immunoSEQ multiplex PCR; the TCRdb copy retains only in-frame clones and omits some. The data show 30,000 or so clones, about 84% seen once.

Sequenced: PBMCs from blood kept in culture. This chain joins TRBV7-9 and TRBJ2-7; TRBD1 aligns across 9 bases. The sequence came from a human donor with multiple sclerosis. CDR3 region: CASSSQGTGKREQYF. The CDR3 DNA follows: TGTGCCAGCAGCTCCCAAGGGACAGGGAAGCGCGAGCAGTACTTC.